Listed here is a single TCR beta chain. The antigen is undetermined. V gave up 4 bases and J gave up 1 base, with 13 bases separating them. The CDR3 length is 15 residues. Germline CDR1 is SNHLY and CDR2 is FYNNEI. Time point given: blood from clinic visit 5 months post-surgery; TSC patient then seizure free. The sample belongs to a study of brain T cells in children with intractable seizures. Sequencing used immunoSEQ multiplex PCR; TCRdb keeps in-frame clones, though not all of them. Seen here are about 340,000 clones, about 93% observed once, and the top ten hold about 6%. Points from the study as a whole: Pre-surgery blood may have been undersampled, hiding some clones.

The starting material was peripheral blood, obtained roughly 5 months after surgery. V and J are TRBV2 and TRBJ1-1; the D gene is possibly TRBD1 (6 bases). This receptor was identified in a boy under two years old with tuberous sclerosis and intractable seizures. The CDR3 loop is CASSVQQGKNTEAFF. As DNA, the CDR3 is TGTGCCAGCAGTGTACAACAGGGCAAGAACACTGAAGCTTTCTTT.